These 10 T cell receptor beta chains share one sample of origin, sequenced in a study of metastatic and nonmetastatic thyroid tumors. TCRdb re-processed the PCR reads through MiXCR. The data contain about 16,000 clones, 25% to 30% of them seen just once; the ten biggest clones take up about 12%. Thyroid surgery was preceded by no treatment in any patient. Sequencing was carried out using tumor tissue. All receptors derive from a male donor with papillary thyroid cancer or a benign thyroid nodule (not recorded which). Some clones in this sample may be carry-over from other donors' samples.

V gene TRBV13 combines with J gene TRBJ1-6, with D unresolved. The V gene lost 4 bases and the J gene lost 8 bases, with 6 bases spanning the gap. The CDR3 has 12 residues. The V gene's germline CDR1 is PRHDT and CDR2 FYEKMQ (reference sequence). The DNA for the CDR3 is TGTGCCAGCAGCTCACGGGATTCACCCCTCCACTTT. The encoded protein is CASSSRDSPLHF.

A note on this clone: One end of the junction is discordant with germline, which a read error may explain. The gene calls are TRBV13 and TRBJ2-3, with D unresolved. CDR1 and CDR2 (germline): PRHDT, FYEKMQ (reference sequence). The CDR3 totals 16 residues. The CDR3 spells CASSPKAGEPLLMQYF. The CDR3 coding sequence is TGTGCCAGCAGCCCGAAAGCAGGCGAACCACTTTTGATGCAGTATTTC.

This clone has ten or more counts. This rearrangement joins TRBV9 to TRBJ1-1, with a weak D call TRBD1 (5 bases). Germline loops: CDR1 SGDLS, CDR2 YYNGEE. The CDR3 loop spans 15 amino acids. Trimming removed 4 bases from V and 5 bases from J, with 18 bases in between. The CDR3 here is CASSSGGGSETEAFF. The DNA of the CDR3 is TGTGCCAGCAGCTCCGGGGGGGGGTCAGAAACTGAAGCTTTCTTT.

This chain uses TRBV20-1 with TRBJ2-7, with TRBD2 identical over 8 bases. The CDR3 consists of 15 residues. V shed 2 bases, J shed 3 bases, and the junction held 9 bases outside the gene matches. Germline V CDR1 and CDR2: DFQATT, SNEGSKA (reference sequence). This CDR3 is CSARSTSGSDYEQYF. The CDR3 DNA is TGCAGTGCTAGATCAACTAGCGGTTCGGACTACGAGCAGTACTTC.

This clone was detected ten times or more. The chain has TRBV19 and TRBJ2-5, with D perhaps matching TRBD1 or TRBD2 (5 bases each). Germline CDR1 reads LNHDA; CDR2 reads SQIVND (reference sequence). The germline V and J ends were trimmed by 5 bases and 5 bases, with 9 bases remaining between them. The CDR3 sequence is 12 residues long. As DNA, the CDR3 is TGTGCCAGTAGTTGGGGGAAGGAGACCCAGTACTTC. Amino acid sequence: CASSWGKETQYF.

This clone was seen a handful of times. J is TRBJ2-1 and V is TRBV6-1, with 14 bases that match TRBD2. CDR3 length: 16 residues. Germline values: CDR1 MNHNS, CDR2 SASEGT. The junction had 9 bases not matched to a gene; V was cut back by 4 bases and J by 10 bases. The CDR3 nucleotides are TGTGCCAGCAGTGGGGGGACTAGCGGGAGTCTGAAGGAGCAGTTCTTC. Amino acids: CASSGGTSGSLKEQFF.

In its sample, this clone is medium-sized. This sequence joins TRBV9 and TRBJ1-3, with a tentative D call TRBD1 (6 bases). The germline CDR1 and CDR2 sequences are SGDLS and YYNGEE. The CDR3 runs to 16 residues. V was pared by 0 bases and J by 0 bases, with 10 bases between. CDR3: CASSVGPGVSGNTIYF. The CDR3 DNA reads TGTGCCAGCAGCGTAGGCCCAGGGGTCTCTGGAAACACCATATATTTT.

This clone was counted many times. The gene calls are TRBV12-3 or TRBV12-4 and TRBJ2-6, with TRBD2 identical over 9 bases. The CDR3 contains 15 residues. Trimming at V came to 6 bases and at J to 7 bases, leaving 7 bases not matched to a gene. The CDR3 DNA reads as TGTGCCAGCAGCCTGGCGGGGGGGGGCGCCAACGTCCTGACTTTC. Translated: CASSLAGGGANVLTF.

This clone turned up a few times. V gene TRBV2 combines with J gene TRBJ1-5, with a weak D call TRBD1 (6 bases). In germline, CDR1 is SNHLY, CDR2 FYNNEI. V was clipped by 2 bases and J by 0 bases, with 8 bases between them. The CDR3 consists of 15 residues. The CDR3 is CASSERTASNQPQHF. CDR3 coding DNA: TGTGCCAGCAGTGAACGGACAGCTAGCAATCAGCCCCAGCATTTT.

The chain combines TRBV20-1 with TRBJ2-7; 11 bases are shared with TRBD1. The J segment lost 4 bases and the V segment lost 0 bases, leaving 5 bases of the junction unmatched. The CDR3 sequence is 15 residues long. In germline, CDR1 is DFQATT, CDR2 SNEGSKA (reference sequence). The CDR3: CSAREGTGGFYEQYF. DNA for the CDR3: TGCAGTGCTAGAGAAGGGACAGGGGGATTTTACGAGCAGTACTTC.